The next 8 T cell receptor beta chains were all read from a single sample in a study of cytomegalovirus exposure and HLA in healthy donors. The PCR had 60 Vbeta and 13 Jbeta primers. The assay was immunoSEQ multiplex PCR, and TCRdb's table has in-frame clones only and misses some. The sample includes about 150,000 clones, 60% to 75% of them seen just once. Sequencing used PBMCs. Receptors were obtained from a human donor in good health.

This clone was seen just once. The genes are TRBV5-4 and TRBJ2-1; 10 bases match TRBD2. The ends lost 4 bases at V and 9 bases at J; junction bases unmatched: 7. CDR3 length equals 14 residues. Germline V CDR1 and CDR2: SGHNT, YYREEE (reference sequence). DNA for the CDR3: TGTGCCAGCAGCCTAGCGGGAGCCCGGGGTGAGCAGTTCTTC. As protein: CASSLAGARGEQFF.

This clone has just a few counts. The rearrangement joins TRBV6-1 to TRBJ2-5; TRBD2 matches 13 bases. The V and J ends lost 1 base and 7 bases, in that order; junction bases with no gene match: 6. The germline CDR1 and CDR2 sequences are MNHNS and SASEGT. The CDR3 is 16 amino acids. The CDR3 region is CASSEDGLAGAGTQYF. The CDR3 DNA is TGTGCCAGCAGTGAAGATGGACTAGCGGGAGCCGGGACCCAGTACTTC.

The rearrangement joins TRBV6-5 to TRBJ1-5, with D possibly matching TRBD1 (6 bases). This CDR3 has 14 amino acids. Trimming shortened V by 0 bases and J by 6 bases, and 9 bases separated the two germline ends. Per the germline V gene, CDR1 is MNHEY and CDR2 is SVGAGI. CDR3 sequence: CASSYSQGFQPQHF. DNA of the CDR3: TGTGCCAGCAGTTACTCCCAGGGGTTTCAGCCCCAGCATTTT.

The chain combines TRBV18 with TRBJ2-7; TRBD1 matches at 7 bases. CDR1 is KGHSH and CDR2 is LQKENI in the germline V gene. The length of the CDR3 is 12 residues. After removal of 4 bases from V and 6 bases from J, the junction contained 3 bases not matched to a gene. The CDR3 region is CASSLKGAEQYF. The DNA of the CDR3 is TGTGCCAGCTCACTGAAGGGGGCCGAGCAGTACTTC.

V gene TRBV6-1 combines with J gene TRBJ1-5, with D tentatively TRBD1 (5 bases). Germline lookup yields CDR1 MNHNS and CDR2 SASEGT. The CDR3 runs 15 residues. Trimming left V 0 bases short and J 6 bases short, with 12 bases between. The CDR3 region has the DNA TGTGCCAGCAGTGAAGCGAGAGCAGGGCTTCAGCCCCAGCATTTT. It is translated as CASSEARAGLQPQHF.

This chain uses TRBV27 with TRBJ2-7, with 8 nucleotides matching TRBD1. Germline V CDR1 and CDR2: MNHEY, SMNVEV (reference sequence). The CDR3 totals 14 residues. The V and J ends lost 3 bases and 2 bases, in that order; junction bases with no gene match: 3. The CDR3 sequence: CASSLGQATYEQYF. As DNA, the CDR3 is TGTGCCAGCAGTTTGGGACAGGCAACCTACGAGCAGTACTTC.

This clone appeared a few times. The V and J genes are TRBV15 and TRBJ2-7, with 10 bases fitting TRBD2. Germline CDR1 reads LNHNV; CDR2 reads YYDKDF (reference sequence). Losses at the gene ends were 0 bases for V and 6 bases for J; bases not matched to a gene: 5. The CDR3 has 15 amino acids. In DNA, the CDR3 is TGTGCCACCAGCAGAGATAGAGCGGGAGGGGTCGAGCAGTACTTC. Amino acid sequence: CATSRDRAGGVEQYF.

CDR3 protein: CASSDRAWNTEAFF. CDR3 nucleotide sequence: TGTGCCAGCAGTGACAGGGCCTGGAACACTGAAGCTTTCTTT. The rearrangement uses TRBV6-1 and TRBJ1-1, with D perhaps TRBD1 (5 bases). The CDR3 is 14 residues long. With 3 bases removed from V and 1 base from J, the gap between germline ends came to 9 bases. The germline V gene has CDR1 MNHNS and CDR2 SASEGT.